Here is one T cell receptor beta chain with its context. This clone was detected only a few times. Its antigen remains unidentified. No quality values exist for individual bases; no much larger clone is one base distant. This record comes from a study of blood T cell repertoires in COVID-19 (dated by TCRdb to about 2020). Study-level background: Collaborator samples came from the United States, Italy and Spain and covered acute and convalescent phases of COVID-19. The material from the prospective study consisted of cDNA or gDNA derived from T cells, B-cell-depleted T cells, or PBMCs. The dataset comprised deeply sampled blood TCRbeta repertoires from subjects exposed to, actively infected with, or recovered from COVID-19. The repertoires were released in a freely available public database meant as a resource for research on the immune response to SARS-CoV-2. Samples were obtained from the ongoing ImmuneRACE study (first 160 participants) and from 1,000 to 1,500 subjects provided by 6 global collaborators. The sample metadata nearly always contained a de-identified subject ID, COVID-19 status, age in years and sex. HLA class I and class II types, where available, came from metadata supplied by the sample provider rather than from assay-based typing.

Summary of the overall study and its limitations: How much clinical and demographic metadata was included differed by source and by participant, and the metadata was provided uncurated.

Enrolling through a virtual design, the prospective study's participants ranged in age from roughly 18 to 100 years and lived across some 22 United States geographic areas. In the prospective study, cohorts were assigned on the basis of participant-reported clinical history obtained from a screening survey and a study questionnaire. Exposed participants were defined as having been in contact with someone with a PCR-confirmed or clinician-diagnosed COVID-19 case within 2 weeks of study entry. In the prospective study, mobile phlebotomists collected whole blood, serum and a nasopharyngeal or oropharyngeal swab from each participant. Participants in the prospective study had the option to provide additional blood draws and questionnaires over an approximately two-month period. Prospective study blood samples were shipped either frozen or at room temperature before DNA extraction. V and J are trimmed by 4 bases and 2 bases, and the gene matches miss 12 bases of the junction. From the cysteine through the phenylalanine, the CDR3 covers 18 amino acids. Just CDR3 DNA is preserved here, 54 bases in frame from base 1. Reading the germline V gene gives CDR1 KGHDR and CDR2 SFDVKD.

TCRbeta CDR3 regions were amplified from genomic DNA using the immunoSEQ Assay, a bias-controlled multiplex PCR. The source study handled its data this way. Nucleated cell counts per sample were estimated from amplification of reference gene primers within the assay. To quantify the absolute abundance of each unique TCRbeta CDR3 rearrangement, sequence reads were collapsed and filtered. For each sample, productive Simpson clonality was calculated as the square root of Simpson's diversity index over productive rearrangements. The source is immuneACCESS, and TCRdb retained only in-frame sequences with V and J called. Part of the clones is not carried over; for the studies checked, unresolved V genes explain less than half of this, and the remainder is unexplained. V and J calls and clone size come straight from that table; D and trimming were deduced from the DNA. The sample table lists around 250,000 clones, around 83% of them with a count of one. The ten largest clones take up 4.5% to 6% of the sample.

The origin of this receptor is a man aged 35-49 years who had been exposed to COVID-19. Source material: PBMCs or T cells enriched from blood (not recorded which). Recombination joined TRBV24-1 with TRBJ2-2, with 7 junctional bases fitting TRBD2. The CDR3 has the sequence CATSDPSSSGGNTGELFF. The DNA sequence is TGTGCCACCAGTGACCCCTCTTCTAGCGGAGGCAACACCGGGGAGCTGTTTTTT.